The sequence of this TCR beta chain was determined in a study of CXCR3-negative and CXCR3-positive naive CD8 T cells (dated by TCRdb to about 2019). For the study in its entirety: In total, about 135 million TRB reads were obtained, or roughly 1.5 +/- 0.3 million reads per library. Diversity and physicochemical repertoire analyses were performed on around twelve donors pooled from two independent experiments. Naive subsets from five or six donors and memory cells from 3 donors were included in the TRBV-TRBJ cluster analysis.

With regard to this clonotype: The antigen it binds to is not known.

The data were produced on a NextSeq 550. The Human TCR Profiling Kit (MiLaboratory) was used to prepare UMI-labeled 5' RACE TRB cDNA libraries. cDNA synthesis used the entire amount of extracted RNA, and PCR amplification then used the entire amount of cDNA produced. The libraries were made side by side, with each library going through the same number of PCR cycles. The paper's data handling went like this. With a minimum of two reads required per UMI, MIGEC and MiXCR pulled out about 50,000 +/- 10,000 unique UMI-labeled TRB cDNA molecules from each library. Each library averaged about 40,000 +/- 10,000 functional in-frame TRB CDR3 nucleotide clonotypes without stop codons. After each sample was downsampled to 5000 UMI-labeled TRB molecules, VDJtools was used to calculate diversity metrics such as normalized Shannon-Wiener and Chao1. For the central five CDR3 residues, VDJtools calculated physicochemical properties weighted by clonotype size, namely interaction energy, strength, volume and Kidera factor 4. Based on TCRdb reprocessing of the reads, there is one entry per CDR3 protein sequence, and DNA is missing. For this entry, the V and J calls and clone size follow TCRdb and not the study's own pipeline. Per the sample table, the count is 6,000 to 8,500 distinct CDR3 sequences. Approximately 0.98% of the sample is taken by the ten largest.

For every CD8+ T cell subset, over 250,000 cells were flow-sorted straight into RLT lysis buffer, and each subset was sorted in triplicate. To exclude memory contaminants, naive CD8+ T cells were stringently defined as CD45RO-CCR7+CD27+CD95-. Peripheral blood mononuclear cells were isolated from buffy coats by standard density gradient centrifugation. A FACSAria III was used to flow-sort naive CD8+ T cells into CXCR3-negative and CXCR3-positive populations. An RNeasy Mini Kit was used to extract total RNA from the sorted cells. Summary of the overall study and its limitations: Because surface CD5, which has been linked to self-reactivity in mice, was comparable between naive subsets, TCR interaction strength was also inferred from TRB CDR3 physicochemical properties. Similar TRBV-TRBJ usage was shown by naive CXCR3-negative and CXCR3-positive cells from the same donor, whereas distinct patterns were shown by memory cells. Because CXCR3 expression was partially decreased after cryopreservation, freshly isolated PBMCs were used for most assays. Compared with CXCR3-negative naive cells, CXCR3-positive naive cells had TRB CDR3s with higher hydrophobicity (lower Kidera factor 4), lower energy, and higher strength and volume indices. Repertoire diversity was comparably high in both naive subsets but much lower in memory CD8+ T cells.

From the cysteine up to the phenylalanine, the CDR3 has a length of 16 residues. Only the protein sequence is given. CDR1 and CDR2 (SGHDT, YYEEEE) derive from the germline V gene. The V and J segments used are TRBV5-6 and TRBJ2-2; there is no DNA to check the TCRdb D call of TRBD1. The source is a human donor in good health. Some clones in this sample may be carry-over from other donors' samples. The material sequenced was naive CXCR3- CD8+ T cells from blood. Explained via the paper, the cell subset or site label denotes: CD45RO-CCR7+CD27+CD95- naive CD8+ T cells lacking CXCR3 (TNR3-). CDR3 protein: CASSLRRLGFTGELFF.